This passage covers 10 T cell receptor beta chains from one sample sequenced in a study of shared clonotypes between healthy human individuals. Using immunoSEQ multiplex PCR, the repertoire was profiled, and TCRdb retains in-frame clones only, with some absent. The repertoire holds about 1 million clones, with roughly 75% as singletons. The sample was memory CD4+ T cells sorted from blood. Documented subset: CD45RA-negative fraction. These receptor sequences come from a young man in good health.

The gene calls are TRBV7-9 and TRBJ2-5, with TRBD2 identical over 12 bases. This CDR3 has 17 amino acids. Germline trimming cut 0 bases from V and 7 bases from J; bases unmatched to any gene: 9. The germline V gene has CDR1 SEHNR and CDR2 FQNEAQ (reference sequence). The CDR3 nucleotides read TGTGCCAGCAGCTTAGCAGCGGCTAGCGGGGGGGAAGGGACCCAGTACTTC. This sequence encodes CASSLAAASGGEGTQYF.

CDR3 residues: CASSEGQDQSYEQYF. Here the CDR3 DNA reads TGTGCCAGCAGTGAAGGGCAGGACCAATCCTACGAGCAGTACTTC. V gene TRBV6-1 combines with J gene TRBJ2-7; no clear D. This CDR3 contains 15 residues. The germline V gene encodes CDR1 MNHNS and CDR2 SASEGT. Trimming removed 1 base from V and 1 base from J, with 11 bases in between.

For this clone: This same CDR3 is encoded by further DNA sequences in the sample. The genes are TRBV5-1 and TRBJ1-6; D ambiguous. Germline V gene data show CDR1 as SGHRS and CDR2 as YFSETQ. The CDR3 loop spans 13 amino acids. V lost 0 bases and J 6 bases, leaving 4 bases between the germline ends. The CDR3 loop is CASSLVLNSPLHF. CDR3 nucleotide sequence: TGCGCCAGCAGCTTGGTTCTTAATTCACCCCTCCACTTT.

This clone was found a few times. V and J are TRBV6-6 and TRBJ1-5; D uncertain. Trimming took off 3 bases at V and 4 bases at J, with 10 bases between the two ends. In germline, CDR1 is MNHNY, CDR2 SVGAGI (reference sequence). The CDR3 has 14 residues. The CDR3: CASSYLEANQPQHF. The CDR3 region has the DNA TGTGCCAGCAGTTATCTAGAGGCTAATCAGCCCCAGCATTTT.

The chain links TRBV7-8 to TRBJ2-3, with 11 bases matching TRBD2. The V gene's germline CDR1 is SGHVS and CDR2 FQNEAQ. CDR3 length: 16 residues. J lost 4 bases, V lost 2 bases, and 5 bases had no gene match. This chain's CDR3 is CASSLPLAGAADTQYF. The CDR3 bases are TGTGCCAGCAGCTTACCACTAGCGGGAGCCGCAGATACGCAGTATTTT. Full variable domain (outside the CDR3, taken from reference TRBV7-8 and TRBJ2-3): GAGVSQSPRYKVAKRGQDVALRCDPISGHVSLFWYQQALGQGPEFLTYFQNEAQLDKSGLPSDRFFAERPEGSVSTLKIQRTQQEDSAVYLCASSLPLAGAADTQYFGPGTRLTVL.

In nucleotides, the CDR3 is TGCGCCAGCAGTGAACTAGCGGATTACTCCTACGAGCAGTACTTC. Its protein is CASSELADYSYEQYF. This rearrangement joins TRBV10-2 to TRBJ2-7, with 8 bases matching TRBD2. The CDR3 extends over 15 amino acids. V trimming: 3 bases; J trimming: 0 bases; junction bases outside the gene matches: 4. Germline V gene lookup returns CDR1 WSHSY and CDR2 SAAADI.

J is TRBJ2-5 and V is TRBV5-4; 10 bases align to TRBD2. There are 16 residues in the CDR3. Germline trimming cut 1 base from V and 6 bases from J; bases unmatched to any gene: 9. Germline CDR1 reads SGHNT; CDR2 reads YYREEE (reference sequence). This chain's CDR3 is CASSLLGLAVQQTQYF. DNA for the CDR3: TGTGCCAGCAGCTTGCTCGGACTAGCGGTGCAACAGACCCAGTACTTC.

CDR3: CASSQIGQGSTDTQYF. The CDR3 DNA follows: TGCGCCAGCAGCCAAATCGGGCAGGGAAGCACAGATACGCAGTATTTT. The chain is built from TRBV4-1 and TRBJ2-3; the D gene is possibly TRBD1 (5 bases). V dropped 2 bases and J dropped 0 bases, with 12 bases sitting between them. Germline CDR1 is MGHRA and CDR2 is YSYEKL. The CDR3 is made up of 16 amino acids.

This clone was counted between two and nine times. A much more abundant neighbour one base away suggests this may be a read error. The identical CDR3 is also encoded by other nucleotide sequences in the sample. The chain uses TRBV5-1 and TRBJ2-3; D ambiguous. CDR1 is SGHRS, CDR2 YFSETQ, per germline. This CDR3 is built from 14 residues. V was cut by 0 bases and J by 0 bases, with 5 bases left in between. The CDR3 DNA follows: TGCGCCAGCAGCTTGGTCAGAAGCACAGATACGCAGTATTTT. It codes for CASSLVRSTDTQYF.

This clone turned up a few times. The chain combines TRBV6-6 with TRBJ2-2; D unresolved. V lost 0 bases and J 6 bases, leaving 5 bases between the germline ends. The CDR3 length is 13 residues. Germline V gene lookup returns CDR1 MNHNY and CDR2 SVGAGI (reference sequence). CDR3 in amino acids: CASSYSSPGELFF. The CDR3 nucleotides are TGTGCCAGCAGTTACTCGAGTCCCGGGGAGCTGTTTTTT.